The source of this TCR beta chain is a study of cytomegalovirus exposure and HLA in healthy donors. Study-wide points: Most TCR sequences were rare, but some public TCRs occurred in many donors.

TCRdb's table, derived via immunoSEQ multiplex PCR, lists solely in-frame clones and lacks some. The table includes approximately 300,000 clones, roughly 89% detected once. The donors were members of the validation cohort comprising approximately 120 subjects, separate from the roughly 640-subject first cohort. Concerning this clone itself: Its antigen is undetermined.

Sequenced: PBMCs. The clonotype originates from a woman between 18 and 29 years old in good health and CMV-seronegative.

Here the CDR3 DNA reads TGTGCCAGCAGTGCCTTGGGGACTAGCTCCAGGGAGCAGTACTTC. It codes for CASSALGTSSREQYF. V usage is TRBV27 and J usage is TRBJ2-7, with 9 positions matching TRBD2. The CDR3 covers 15 residues. V trimming: 5 bases; J trimming: 7 bases; junction bases outside the gene matches: 12. Germline V gives CDR1 MNHEY, CDR2 SMNVEV (reference sequence).